This T cell receptor beta chain comes out of a study of blood T cell repertoires in COVID-19 (dated by TCRdb to 2018 to 2020). For context, the study as a whole: Samples covering the acute and convalescent phases of COVID-19 were provided by collaborators in the United States, Italy and Spain. The material from the prospective study consisted of cDNA or gDNA derived from T cells, B-cell-depleted T cells, or PBMCs. Subjects who had been exposed to COVID-19, were actively infected with it, or had recovered from it provided the deeply sampled blood TCRbeta repertoires that made up the dataset. Sample metadata almost always included a de-identified subject ID, COVID-19 status, age in years and sex. The samples were drawn from the first 160 participants of the ongoing ImmuneRACE study and from some 1,300 subjects provided by 6 global collaborators. The repertoires were released in a freely available public database meant as a resource for research on the immune response to SARS-CoV-2. HLA class I and class II types, where available, came from metadata supplied by the sample provider rather than from assay-based typing.

In the prospective study, participants were about 18 to 95 years old, resided in about two dozen geographic areas of the United States, and were enrolled through a virtual design. In the prospective study, participants were assigned to cohorts based on the clinical history participants reported in a screening survey and a study questionnaire. In the prospective study, whole blood, serum and a nasopharyngeal or oropharyngeal swab were collected from each participant by mobile phlebotomists. Prospective study participants could optionally give additional blood draws and questionnaires over a roughly two-month period. Before DNA extraction, blood samples from the prospective study were shipped at room temperature or frozen. The immunoSEQ Assay, a bias-controlled multiplex PCR, was used to amplify TCRbeta CDR3 regions from genomic DNA. The study's processing was this. The number of nucleated cells in each sample was estimated by amplification of reference gene primers within the assay. Sequence reads were collapsed and filtered to measure the absolute abundance of every unique TCRbeta CDR3 rearrangement. Productive Simpson clonality was computed per sample as the square root of Simpson's diversity index over productive rearrangements. Imported from immuneACCESS, the table was reduced by TCRdb to in-frame sequences with V and J called. These copies leave out some clones; in studies compared against another copy, an unresolved V gene accounts for under half, and the cause of the remainder is not known. V and J calls plus clone size are reproduced from that table; the DNA served to infer D and trimming. The sample table shows about 180,000 clones, and roughly nine tenths are seen once. Jointly, the top ten make up 2% to 2.5% of the sample.

With regard to this clone: What antigen it recognizes has not been identified. No much larger clone exists at a distance of one base, and base qualities are not known.

Reading from cysteine to phenylalanine, the CDR3 counts 16 amino acids. Left in the record is the CDR3 DNA by itself, 48 bases read in frame from the first base. In the germline V gene, CDR1 corresponds to SGDLS and CDR2 to YYNGEE. Germline trimming: 5 bases from V, 5 bases from J; junction bases outside gene matches: 6. Results the study describes overall, beyond this receptor: The amount of clinical and demographic metadata varied by source and participant and was provided uncurated.

Sequences were obtained from PBMCs or T cells enriched from blood (not recorded which). The clonotype originates from a woman aged 40 to 50 with acute COVID-19. This receptor chain uses TRBV9 and TRBJ2-2; 13 central bases correspond to TRBD2. CDR3 protein: CASSKLAGGRTGELFF. In nucleotides, the sequence is TGTGCCAGCAGTAAACTAGCGGGGGGGCGAACCGGGGAGCTGTTTTTT.